Given below is one T cell receptor (beta chain) in context. The data derive from a study of shared clonotypes between healthy human individuals. This CDR3 is 14 amino acids long. CDR1 is SGHNT and CDR2 is YENEEA in the germline V gene. V shed 5 bases and J shed 2 bases, with 11 bases lying between them. This table comes from immunoSEQ multiplex PCR, and its TCRdb copy is limited to in-frame clones, with some not included. The table lists around 940,000 clones, more than 75% of them singletons. This clonotype was sampled from a man younger than 35 in good health. The sample taken for sequencing was memory CD4+ T cells sorted from blood. The subset was: CD45RA-negative fraction. V gene TRBV11-3 combines with J gene TRBJ2-3; D might be TRBD2 (6 bases). CDR3 nucleotide sequence: TGTGCCAGCAGCCCGAGGGACTTCACAGATACGCAGTATTTT. Translation gives CASSPRDFTDTQYF.